Listed below are T cell receptor beta chains from one sample, sequenced in a study of shared clonotypes between healthy human individuals. The repertoire was sequenced with immunoSEQ multiplex PCR; TCRdb's copy has only in-frame clones and lacks some. The sample holds nearly 500,000 clones, 76% seen once. Sequencing was done on a sample of PBMCs. These receptors originate from a woman aged 40 to 50 in good health. Some clones in this sample may be carry-over from other donors' samples. Both conserved end residues are part of each CDR3. D genes are given only for firm matches. Clone size is shown for a subset of rows, as once, few, many or a class of expanded clone.

v_call	j_call	d_call	clone_size	cdr3_nt	cdr3_aa
TRBV19	TRBJ1-5	TRBD1	-	TGTGCCAGTACCGCGACAGGGGGGACAACCAATCAGCCCCAGCATTTT	CASTATGGTTNQPQHF
TRBV2	TRBJ2-1	-	-	TGTGCCAGCAGCCGCCTGACCTCCTACAATGAGCAGTTCTTC	CASSRLTSYNEQFF
TRBV7-8	TRBJ2-1	TRBD1	-	TGTGCCAGCAGCCTTAGACAGGGAATAGACAATGAGCAGTTCTTC	CASSLRQGIDNEQFF
TRBV5-4	TRBJ2-7	-	-	TGTGCCAGCAGCTCCCGCGGGACAGCCGCCTACGAGCAGTACTTC	CASSSRGTAAYEQYF
TRBV10-1	TRBJ2-5	-	-	TGCGCCAGCAGTGGGGGGCCGGGACGGGCCCAAGAGACCCAGTACTTC	CASSGGPGRAQETQYF
TRBV7-2	TRBJ1-5	-	-	TGTGCCAGCAGCTTAGTCGTGGGCAATCAGCCCCAGCATTTT	CASSLVVGNQPQHF
TRBV5-6	TRBJ1-2	TRBD1	-	TGTGCCAGCAGCGCGACAGGGTCGGACCCCCTGTCCACCTTC	CASSATGSDPLSTF
TRBV2	TRBJ1-6	-	-	TGTGCCAGCAGGGAGGGACGGTGGGTTAATTCACCCCTCCACTTT	CASREGRWVNSPLHF
TRBV5-1	TRBJ2-3	-	-	TGCGCCAGCAGCTTGGTGGGGGGCCAAGATACGCAGTATTTT	CASSLVGGQDTQYF
TRBV20-1	TRBJ2-2	-	-	TGCAGTGCTAGTAGGGCCGGGGAGCTGTTTTTT	CSASRAGELFF
TRBV19	TRBJ2-6	-	few	TGTGCCAGTAGTATAGGAGGGAATGGGGCCAACGTCCTGACTTTC	CASSIGGNGANVLTF
TRBV6-6	TRBJ2-2	-	-	TGTGCCAGCAGCCGCAGTAGCGGGAACACCGGGGAGCTGTTTTTT	CASSRSSGNTGELFF
TRBV28	TRBJ1-2	-	once	TGTGCCAGCAGTTCGACAGGATTATCTAACTATGGCTACACCTTC	CASSSTGLSNYGYTF
TRBV28	TRBJ2-7	-	-	TGTGCCAGCAGTGCCAACTACGAGCAGTACTTC	CASSANYEQYF
TRBV10-3	TRBJ1-1	-	-	TGTGCCATCAGACTGGACAGGAACACTGAAGCTTTCTTT	CAIRLDRNTEAFF
TRBV11-2	TRBJ1-5	TRBD1	few	TGTGCCAGCAGCTACGACAGGGTACAGGGGGGGCCCCAGCATTTT	CASSYDRVQGGPQHF
TRBV5-1	TRBJ2-3	-	-	TGCGCCAGCAGCTCGAGTGCATTGGGGAATACGCAGTATTTT	CASSSSALGNTQYF
TRBV19	TRBJ1-2	TRBD1	-	TGTGCCAGTAGTGCAAACCTCGGGACAGCCTATGGCTACACCTTC	CASSANLGTAYGYTF
TRBV6-5	TRBJ2-5	TRBD1	-	TGTGCCAGCAGGGACAGGTTGGTTCGGGAGACCCAGTACTTC	CASRDRLVRETQYF
TRBV29-1	TRBJ1-1	-	-	TGCAGCGCTAACGAACAGGGATTCGGCGAAGCTTTCTTT	CSANEQGFGEAFF
TRBV28	TRBJ2-7	TRBD1	-	TGTGCCAGCACCCTGGACAGGGAAACCTACGAGCAGTACTTC	CASTLDRETYEQYF
TRBV25-1	TRBJ1-1	-	few	TGTGCCAGCAGCCCAAGGGGCACTGAAGCTTTCTTT	CASSPRGTEAFF
TRBV28	TRBJ1-2	-	-	TGTGCCAGCAGTCCGATTATTACTATCTATGGCTACACCTTC	CASSPIITIYGYTF
TRBV9	TRBJ2-1	TRBD2	few	TGTGCCAGCAGCGTAGTCTCGGGAGGGCCCGGCAATGAGCAGTTCTTC	CASSVVSGGPGNEQFF
TRBV4-2	TRBJ2-1	-	few	TGTGCCAGCAGCCAAGATGGGGGGAATGAGCAGTTCTTC	CASSQDGGNEQFF
TRBV4-2	TRBJ1-4	-	-	TGTGCCAGCAGCCAAGAGGGGGGGGGTAATGAAAAACTGTTTTTT	CASSQEGGGNEKLFF
TRBV7-9	TRBJ1-2	-	-	TGTGCCAGCAGCTTAAGCGGGGCCTCGCTCCTCCTCTTC	CASSLSGASLLLF
TRBV7-7	TRBJ1-3	-	-	TGTGCTAGCAGCCCCACCTCGGGGGCCGACTCTGGAAACACCATATATTTT	CASSPTSGADSGNTIYF
TRBV27	TRBJ2-7	TRBD1	-	TGTGCCAGCACCACATCCAGGGGGTACGAGCAGTACTTC	CASTTSRGYEQYF
TRBV7-8	TRBJ2-2	TRBD1	-	TGTGCCAGCAGCCAACAGGGGGGAGCCGGGGAGCTGTTTTTT	CASSQQGGAGELFF
TRBV23-1	TRBJ1-4	TRBD1	few	TGCGCCAGCAGACCAACGGGACAGGGGGCGGCTAATGAAAAACTGTTTTTT	CASRPTGQGAANEKLFF
TRBV7-9	TRBJ2-5	-	-	TGTGCCAGCAGCTACGGGGAGGTCCAAGAGACCCAGTACTTC	CASSYGEVQETQYF
TRBV5-1	TRBJ2-7	-	-	TGCGCCAGCAGCAAGGGGGACGGACCCTACGAGCAGTACTTC	CASSKGDGPYEQYF